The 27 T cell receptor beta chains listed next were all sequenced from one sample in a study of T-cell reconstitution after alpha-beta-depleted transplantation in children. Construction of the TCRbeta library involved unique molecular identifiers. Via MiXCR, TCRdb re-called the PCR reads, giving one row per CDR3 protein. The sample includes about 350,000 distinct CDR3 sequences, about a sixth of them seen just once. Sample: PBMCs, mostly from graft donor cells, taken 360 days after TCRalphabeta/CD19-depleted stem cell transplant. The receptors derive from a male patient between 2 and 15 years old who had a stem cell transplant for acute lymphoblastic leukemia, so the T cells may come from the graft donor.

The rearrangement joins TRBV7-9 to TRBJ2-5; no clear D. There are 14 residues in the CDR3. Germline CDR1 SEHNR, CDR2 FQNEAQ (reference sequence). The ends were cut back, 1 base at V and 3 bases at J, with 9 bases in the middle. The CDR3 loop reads CASSLDLRKETQYF. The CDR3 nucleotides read TGTGCCAGCAGCTTAGATCTCCGCAAAGAGACCCAGTACTTC. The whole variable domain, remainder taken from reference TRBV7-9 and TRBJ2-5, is DTGVSQNPRHKITKRGQNVTFRCDPISEHNRLYWYRQTLGQGPEFLTYFQNEAQLEKSRLLSDRFSAERPKGSFSTLEIQRTEQGDSAMYLCASSLDLRKETQYFGPGTRLLVL.

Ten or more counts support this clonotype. The CDR3 sequence: CASSLVSSNTGELFF. Here the CDR3 DNA reads TGTGCCAGCAGTTTGGTTAGCTCGAACACCGGGGAGCTGTTTTTT. The V and J genes are TRBV28 and TRBJ2-2; no firm D call. Between the trimmed V and J ends, which lost 3 bases and 0 bases, there was a span of 8 bases. Germline V lookup: CDR1 MDHEN, CDR2 SYDVKM. This CDR3 region has 15 residues.

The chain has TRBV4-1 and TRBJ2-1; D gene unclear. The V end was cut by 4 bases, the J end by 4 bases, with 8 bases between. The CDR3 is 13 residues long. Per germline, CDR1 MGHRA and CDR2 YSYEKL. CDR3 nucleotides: TGCGCCAGCAGCCGAGAAGGTTACAATGAGCAGTTCTTC. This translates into CASSREGYNEQFF.

CDR3 loop: CAISESGLSSYEQYF. The DNA of the CDR3 is TGTGCCATCAGTGAGTCGGGGTTGAGCTCCTACGAGCAGTACTTC. This chain links TRBV10-3 with TRBJ2-7; the D is unclear. CDR1 ENHRY and CDR2 SYGVKD come from the germline V gene. The CDR3 runs 15 residues. Trimming removed 0 bases from V and 0 bases from J, with 9 bases in between.

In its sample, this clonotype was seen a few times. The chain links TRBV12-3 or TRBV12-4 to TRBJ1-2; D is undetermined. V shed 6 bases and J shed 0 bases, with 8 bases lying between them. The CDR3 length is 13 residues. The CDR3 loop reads CASRTGANYGYTF. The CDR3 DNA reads TGTGCCAGCAGGACCGGGGCTAACTATGGCTACACCTTC.

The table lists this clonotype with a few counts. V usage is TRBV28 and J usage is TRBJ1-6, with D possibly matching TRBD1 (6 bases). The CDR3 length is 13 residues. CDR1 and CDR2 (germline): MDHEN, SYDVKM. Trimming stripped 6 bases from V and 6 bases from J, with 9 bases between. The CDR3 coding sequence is TGTGCCAGCAGGAGACAGGTTAATTCACCCCTCCACTTT. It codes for CASRRQVNSPLHF.

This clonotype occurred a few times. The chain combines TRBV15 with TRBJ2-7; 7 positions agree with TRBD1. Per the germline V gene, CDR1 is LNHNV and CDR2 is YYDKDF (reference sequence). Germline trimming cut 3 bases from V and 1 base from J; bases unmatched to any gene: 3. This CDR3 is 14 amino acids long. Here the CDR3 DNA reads TGTGCCACCAGCAGGGACAGGCGGTCCTACGAGCAGTACTTC. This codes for CATSRDRRSYEQYF.

In DNA form, the CDR3 reads TGCAGTGCTAGAGCCACCGGGAACAATGAGCAGTTCTTC. Its protein is CSARATGNNEQFF. The chain employs TRBV20-1 and TRBJ2-1, with D perhaps TRBD2 (5 bases). Trimming took off 1 base at V and 5 bases at J, with 9 bases between the two ends. CDR3 length equals 13 residues. The germline CDR1 and CDR2 sequences are DFQATT and SNEGSKA (reference sequence).

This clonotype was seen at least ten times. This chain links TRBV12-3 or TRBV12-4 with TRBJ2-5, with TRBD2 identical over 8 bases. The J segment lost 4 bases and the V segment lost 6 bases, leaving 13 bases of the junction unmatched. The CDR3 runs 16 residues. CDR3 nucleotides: TGTGCCAGCAGCTCCTCTCCGGGAGGGGTGGGAGAGACCCAGTACTTC. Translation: CASSSSPGGVGETQYF.

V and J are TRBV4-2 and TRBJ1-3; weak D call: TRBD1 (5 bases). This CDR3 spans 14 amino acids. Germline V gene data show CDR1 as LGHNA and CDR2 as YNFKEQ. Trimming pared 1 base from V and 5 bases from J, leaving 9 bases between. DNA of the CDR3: TGTGCCAGCAGCCAAGTTCAGGGCCGAAACACCATATATTTT. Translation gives CASSQVQGRNTIYF.

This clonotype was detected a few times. DNA for the CDR3: TGTGCCAGCAGCGGGGAGCGGGAGAGGAGCACCGGGGAGCTGTTTTTT. It yields the protein CASSGERERSTGELFF. The rearrangement links TRBV9 to TRBJ2-2; 8 nucleotides agree with TRBD2. CDR3 size: 16 residues. V lost 3 bases and J lost 4; bases outside the gene matches: 8. The germline gives CDR1 SGDLS, CDR2 YYNGEE.

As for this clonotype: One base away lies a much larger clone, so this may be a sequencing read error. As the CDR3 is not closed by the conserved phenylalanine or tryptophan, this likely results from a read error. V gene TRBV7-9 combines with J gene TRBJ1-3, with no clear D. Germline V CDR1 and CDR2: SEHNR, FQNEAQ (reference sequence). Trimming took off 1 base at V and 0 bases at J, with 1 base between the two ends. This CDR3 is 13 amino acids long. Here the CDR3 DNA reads TGTGCCAGCAGCTTAGGCTCTGGAAACACCATATATTCT. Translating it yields CASSLGSGNTIYS.

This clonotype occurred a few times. The CDR3 coding sequence is TGTGCCAGCAGTCCCTGGGAGTGGGTGCATGAGCAGTTCTTC. It is translated as CASSPWEWVHEQFF. V usage is TRBV27 and J usage is TRBJ2-1, with TRBD2 as a possible D gene (5 bases). The CDR3 is 14 amino acids. Germline V gene lookup returns CDR1 MNHEY and CDR2 SMNVEV (reference sequence). Trimming removed 5 bases from V and 8 bases from J, with 16 bases in between.

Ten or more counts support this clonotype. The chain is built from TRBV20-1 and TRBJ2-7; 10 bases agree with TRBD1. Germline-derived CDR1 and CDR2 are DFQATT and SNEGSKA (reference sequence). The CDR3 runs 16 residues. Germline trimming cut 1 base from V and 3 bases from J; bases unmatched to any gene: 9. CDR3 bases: TGCAGTGCTAGAGTTGTCGGACAGGGGGTGATCTACGAGCAGTACTTC. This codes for CSARVVGQGVIYEQYF.

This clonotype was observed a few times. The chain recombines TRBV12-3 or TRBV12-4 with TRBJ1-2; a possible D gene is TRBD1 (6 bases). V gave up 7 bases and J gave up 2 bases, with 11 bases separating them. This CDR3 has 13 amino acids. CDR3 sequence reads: CASTTGQNYGYTF. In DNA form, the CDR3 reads TGTGCCAGCACGACAGGCCAAAACTATGGCTACACCTTC.

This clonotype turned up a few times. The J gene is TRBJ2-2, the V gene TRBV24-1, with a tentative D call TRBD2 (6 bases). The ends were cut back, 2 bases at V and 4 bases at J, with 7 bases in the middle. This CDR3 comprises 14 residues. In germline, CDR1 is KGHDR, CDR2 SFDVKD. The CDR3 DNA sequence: TGTGCCACCAGTGATTGGGACTCCACCGGGGAGCTGTTTTTT. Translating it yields CATSDWDSTGELFF.

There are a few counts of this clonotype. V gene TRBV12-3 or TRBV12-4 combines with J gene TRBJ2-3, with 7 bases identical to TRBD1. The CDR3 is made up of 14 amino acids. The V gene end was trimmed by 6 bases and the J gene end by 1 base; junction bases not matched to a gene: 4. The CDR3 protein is CASRGDSRTDTQYF. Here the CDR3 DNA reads TGTGCCAGCAGGGGGGACAGCCGCACAGATACGCAGTATTTT.

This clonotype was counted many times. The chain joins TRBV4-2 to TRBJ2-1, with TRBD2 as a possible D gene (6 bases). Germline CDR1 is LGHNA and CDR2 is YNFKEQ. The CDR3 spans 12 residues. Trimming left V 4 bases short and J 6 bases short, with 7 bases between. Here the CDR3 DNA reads TGTGCCAGCAGCCCTAGCGTCAATGAGCAGTTCTTC. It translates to CASSPSVNEQFF.

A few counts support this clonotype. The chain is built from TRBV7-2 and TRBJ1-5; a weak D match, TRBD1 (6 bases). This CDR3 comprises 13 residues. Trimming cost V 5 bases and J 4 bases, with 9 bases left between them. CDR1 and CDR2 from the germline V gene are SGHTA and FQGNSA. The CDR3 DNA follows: TGTGCCAGCAGCCCTGGACAGAATCAGCCCCAGCATTTT. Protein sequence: CASSPGQNQPQHF.

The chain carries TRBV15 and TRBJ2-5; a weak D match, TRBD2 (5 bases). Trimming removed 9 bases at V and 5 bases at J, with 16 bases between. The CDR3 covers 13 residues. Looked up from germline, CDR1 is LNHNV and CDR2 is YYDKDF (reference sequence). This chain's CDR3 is CATQIGPGETQYF. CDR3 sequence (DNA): TGTGCCACGCAAATCGGGCCGGGGGAGACCCAGTACTTC.

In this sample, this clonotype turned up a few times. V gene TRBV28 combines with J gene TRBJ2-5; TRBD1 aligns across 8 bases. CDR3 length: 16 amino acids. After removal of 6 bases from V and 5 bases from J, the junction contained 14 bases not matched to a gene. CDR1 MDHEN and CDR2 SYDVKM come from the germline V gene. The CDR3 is CASSSPGWTGRETQYF. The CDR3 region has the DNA TGTGCCAGCAGCTCCCCGGGGTGGACAGGGAGGGAGACCCAGTACTTC.

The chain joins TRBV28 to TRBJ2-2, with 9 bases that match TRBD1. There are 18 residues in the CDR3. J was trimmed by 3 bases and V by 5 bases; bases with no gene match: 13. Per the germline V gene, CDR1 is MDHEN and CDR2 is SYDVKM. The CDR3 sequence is CASSQDTPGQGYTGELFF. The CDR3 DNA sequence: TGTGCCAGCAGTCAAGATACCCCGGGACAGGGCTACACCGGGGAGCTGTTTTTT.

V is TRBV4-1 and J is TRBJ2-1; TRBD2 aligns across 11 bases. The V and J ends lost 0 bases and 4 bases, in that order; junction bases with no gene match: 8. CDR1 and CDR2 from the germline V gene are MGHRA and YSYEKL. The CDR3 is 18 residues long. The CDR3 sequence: CASSQDPALAGGYNEQFF. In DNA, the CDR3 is TGCGCCAGCAGCCAAGATCCTGCGCTAGCGGGAGGATACAATGAGCAGTTCTTC.

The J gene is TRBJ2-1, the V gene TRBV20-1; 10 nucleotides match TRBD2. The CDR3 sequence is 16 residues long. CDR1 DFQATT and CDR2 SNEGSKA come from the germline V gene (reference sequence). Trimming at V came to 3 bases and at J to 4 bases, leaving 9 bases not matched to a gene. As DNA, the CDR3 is TGCAGTGCTAGGTCAGCGGGAGGGCCTGCGTACAATGAGCAGTTCTTC. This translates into CSARSAGGPAYNEQFF.

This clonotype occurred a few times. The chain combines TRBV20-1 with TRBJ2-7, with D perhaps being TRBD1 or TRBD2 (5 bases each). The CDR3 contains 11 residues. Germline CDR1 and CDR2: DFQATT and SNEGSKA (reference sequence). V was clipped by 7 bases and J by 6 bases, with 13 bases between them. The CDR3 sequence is CSVGTFGEQYF. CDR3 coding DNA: TGCAGTGTGGGGACGTTTGGCGAGCAGTACTTC.

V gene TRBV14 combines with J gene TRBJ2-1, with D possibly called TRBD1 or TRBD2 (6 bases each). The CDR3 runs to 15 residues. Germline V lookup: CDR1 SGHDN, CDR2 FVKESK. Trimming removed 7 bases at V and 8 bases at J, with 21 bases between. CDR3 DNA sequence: TGTGCCAGCACCCACCCTACCCCGGGGGCCTATGAGCAGTTCTTC. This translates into CASTHPTPGAYEQFF.

The CDR3, as DNA: TGTGCCAGCAGTTTAATTCAGGGGATCTCTGGAAACACCATATATTTT. It is translated as CASSLIQGISGNTIYF. The chain joins TRBV12-3 or TRBV12-4 to TRBJ1-3; TRBD1 might be the D (6 bases). The CDR3 is 16 residues long. The ends were cut back, 2 bases at V and 0 bases at J, with 11 bases in the middle.